Given below is one T cell receptor (beta chain) in context. This entry comes from a study of OX40 agonist ivuxolimab in advanced cancers. Using immunoSEQ multiplex PCR, the repertoire was profiled, and TCRdb retains in-frame clones only, with some absent. This table has over 25,000 clones, 82% appearing once. CDR1 is MNHEY and CDR2 is SVGAGI in the germline V gene. V lost 5 bases, J lost 4 bases, and 9 bases lay in between. The CDR3 has 12 amino acids. This specimen consisted of CD4+ or CD8+ T cells sorted from blood, obtained in a trial of the OX40 agonist ivuxolimab. The TCR originated in an adult with an advanced solid tumor such as melanoma, head and neck, liver or kidney cancer. V gene TRBV6-5 combines with J gene TRBJ2-7; perhaps TRBD2 as D (5 bases). CDR3 DNA sequence: TGTGCCAGCAGTGCAGGCGGGTACGAGCAGTACTTC. This codes for CASSAGGYEQYF.